Each of the 28 T cell receptor beta chains below was sequenced from the same sample in a study of breast tumors, draining lymph nodes, adjacent tissues. Samples came from axillary lymph nodes draining the breast cancer. TCRdb used MiXCR to reprocess the multiplex PCR reads, holding one entry per CDR3 protein. The table lists over 200,000 distinct CDR3 sequences, under 40% of them singletons. Sequencing used axillary lymph node tissue. The origin of the receptors is a female donor with breast cancer. Some clones in this sample may be carry-over from other donors' samples.

The chain carries TRBV6-5 and TRBJ2-1; D gene ambiguous. CDR3 length: 15 amino acids. Germline V CDR1 and CDR2: MNHEY, SVGAGI. The ends were cut back, 0 bases at V and 3 bases at J, with 9 bases in the middle. The CDR3 DNA follows: TGTGCCAGCAGTTACTCGAGCGTAGTCTACAATGAGCAGTTCTTC. Its protein product is CASSYSSVVYNEQFF.

This clonotype was seen only a few times. The V and J genes are TRBV28 and TRBJ1-3, with D tentatively TRBD1 (5 bases). CDR3 size: 13 residues. Trimming left V 6 bases short and J 4 bases short, with 10 bases between. Germline assignment: CDR1 MDHEN and CDR2 SYDVKM. CDR3 region: CASSLTDGNTIYF. In DNA form, the CDR3 reads TGTGCCAGCAGCCTGACAGACGGAAACACCATATATTTT.

This clonotype was counted only a few times. The genes are TRBV27 and TRBJ1-2, with a weak D call TRBD1 (6 bases). With 0 bases removed from V and 8 bases from J, the gap between germline ends came to 13 bases. This CDR3 comprises 14 residues. Germline V CDR1 and CDR2: MNHEY, SMNVEV (reference sequence). Here the CDR3 reads CASSLSRQGIGYTF. The CDR3 coding sequence is TGTGCCAGCAGTTTATCGCGGCAGGGGATCGGCTACACCTTC.

This clonotype has more than one count but fewer than ten. The V and J genes are TRBV6-1 and TRBJ2-2; 9 positions match TRBD2. Trimming removed 8 bases from V and 6 bases from J; junction bases left unmatched: 4. This CDR3 comprises 13 residues. The V gene's germline CDR1 is MNHNS and CDR2 SASEGT. The CDR3 region has the DNA TGTGCCAGCTCGCGGGAGGGCGCCGGGGAGCTGTTTTTT. As protein: CASSREGAGELFF.

Many counts were recorded for this clonotype. The J gene is TRBJ1-4, the V gene TRBV9; 8 nucleotides match TRBD1. The V gene's germline CDR1 is SGDLS and CDR2 YYNGEE. The J segment lost 8 bases and the V segment lost 0 bases, leaving 12 bases of the junction unmatched. This CDR3 is built from 17 residues. The chain's CDR3 is CASSVGAGGTLGEKLFF. The CDR3 DNA follows: TGTGCCAGCAGCGTAGGGGCAGGGGGCACGCTAGGGGAAAAACTGTTTTTT.

The chain couples TRBV12-3 or TRBV12-4 to TRBJ1-1; D possibly corresponds to TRBD1 (6 bases). The V end lost 11 bases, the J end lost 11 bases, and 21 bases lay between the germline ends. This CDR3 region has 12 residues. The CDR3 here is CAGGRTAGGAFF. CDR3 nucleotides: TGTGCCGGCGGTAGGACAGCGGGCGGTGCTTTCTTT.

The V call is TRBV2, the J call TRBJ2-5; 7 bases are shared with TRBD2. The ends lost 4 bases at V and 4 bases at J; junction bases unmatched: 9. Germline-derived CDR1 and CDR2 are SNHLY and FYNNEI. The CDR3 is 15 residues long. The CDR3 DNA is TGTGCCAGCAGTGGCGACGGGGGGATCGGAGAGACCCAGTACTTC. Translation gives CASSGDGGIGETQYF.

This clonotype was observed once. The chain is built from TRBV11-1 and TRBJ1-5; D might be TRBD1 (5 bases). The V end lost 4 bases, the J end lost 14 bases, and 21 bases lay between the germline ends. The germline CDR1 and CDR2 sequences are SGHAT and FQDESV (reference sequence). This CDR3 is 14 amino acids long. For the CDR3, the DNA is TGTGCCAGCAGCTCCCGGGGGACCATTAGCCACGAGCATTTT. Its translation: CASSSRGTISHEHF.

This clonotype showed up many times. A much bigger clone sits one base away, suggesting this may be a read error. The chain recombines TRBV11-3 with TRBJ2-1; D is uncertain. CDR1 and CDR2 (germline): SGHNT, YENEEA. V was clipped by 2 bases and J by 6 bases, with 11 bases between them. The CDR3 contains 14 residues. The CDR3 here is CASSLQQTSNEQFF. CDR3 DNA: TGTGCCAGCAGCTTACAACAGACTTCCAATGAGCAGTTCTTC.

As to this clonotype: A single base separates this from a much larger clone, so it may be a read error. This sequence joins TRBV2 and TRBJ2-2; D ambiguous. Germline CDR1 is SNHLY and CDR2 is FYNNEI. V was clipped by 1 base and J by 4 bases, with 13 bases between them. The CDR3 spans 16 residues. The CDR3 DNA reads TGTGCCAGCAGTGAAGACCGAATGGACGTCACCGGGGAGCTGTTTTTT. Residues: CASSEDRMDVTGELFF.

About this clonotype: A much larger clone lies a single base off, so this may be a read error. The CDR3 here is CSARDSTANALGNQPQHF. DNA of the CDR3: TGCAGTGCTAGAGACTCGACGGCCAACGCATTAGGCAATCAGCCCCAGCATTTT. V is TRBV20-1 and J is TRBJ1-5; D not resolved. Trimming removed 0 bases at V and 2 bases at J, with 20 bases between. CDR3 length: 18 residues. In germline, CDR1 is DFQATT, CDR2 SNEGSKA (reference sequence).

Concerning this clonotype itself: Because the CDR3 is missing its conserved closing phenylalanine or tryptophan, this is likely a read error. The DNA is omitted, as the CDR3 cannot be located on it reliably, and the CDR3 follows TCRdb's listing. The V gene is TRBV7-9, the J gene TRBJ2-6; the D segment call TRBD1 is taken from the table without a DNA check. Germline V gives CDR1 SEHNR, CDR2 FQNEAQ (reference sequence). The CDR3 is 16 amino acids in total, end residues counted. CDR3 protein: CASSSGMISGANVPLL.

The gene calls are TRBV7-2 and TRBJ2-6; 9 positions match TRBD1. V shed 5 bases and J 13 bases; nucleotides not matched to a gene: 12. This CDR3 contains 15 residues. Germline lookup yields CDR1 SGHTA and CDR2 FQGNSA. The CDR3 DNA reads TGTGCCAGCAGCCCCGGGACAGGGTTTCCACGAGTCCTGACTTTC. The encoded protein is CASSPGTGFPRVLTF.

In the case of this clonotype: The junction shows a germline mismatch at one end, possibly a read error. The V gene is TRBV24-1, the J gene TRBJ2-7, with D possibly TRBD1 on 6 matching bases. Germline assignment: CDR1 KGHDR and CDR2 SFDVKD. The CDR3 runs to 17 residues. DNA for the CDR3: TGCGCCACCAGTGATCCAGGGGCAGCTAACGGAACGGGGGAGCAGTACTTC. Amino acid sequence: CATSDPGAANGTGEQYF.

This clonotype was detected a few times. The rearrangement joins TRBV6-1 to TRBJ2-3; perhaps TRBD2 as D (6 bases). Germline assignment: CDR1 MNHNS and CDR2 SASEGT. The V end was cut by 3 bases, the J end by 7 bases, with 14 bases between. This CDR3 region has 14 residues. CDR3 sequence: CASSEGGSANTQYF. CDR3 nucleotide sequence: TGTGCCAGCAGTGAGGGGGGTAGCGCGAATACGCAGTATTTT.

In the case of this clonotype: A much more abundant neighbour one base away suggests this may be a read error. The chain has TRBV6-5 and TRBJ2-5; D is unclear. CDR1 and CDR2 from the germline V gene are MNHEY and SVGAGI. The ends were cut back, 7 bases at V and 5 bases at J, with 14 bases in the middle. This CDR3 has 13 amino acids. CDR3 coding DNA: TGTGCCAGCATGCATGGGGAAGGGGAGACCCAGTACTTC. Its protein product is CASMHGEGETQYF.

This clonotype was seen a few times. This chain uses TRBV3-1 with TRBJ2-7, with a weak D call TRBD2 (5 bases). Trimming shortened V by 6 bases and J by 12 bases, and 21 bases separated the two germline ends. The CDR3 is made up of 13 amino acids. Germline V gives CDR1 LGHDT, CDR2 YNNKEL (reference sequence). CDR3 sequence reads: CASSPPGLLAPYF. Written as DNA, the CDR3 is TGTGCCAGCAGTCCCCCGGGGTTGTTAGCGCCGTACTTC.

The sample holds many counts of this clonotype. This sequence joins TRBV24-1 and TRBJ2-2; D might be TRBD1 or TRBD2, each matching 5 bases. The length of the CDR3 is 15 residues. The germline gives CDR1 KGHDR, CDR2 SFDVKD. V lost 4 bases and J 0 bases, leaving 8 bases between the germline ends. The CDR3 loop reads CATSEKGPNTGELFF. The DNA of the CDR3 is TGTGCCACCAGTGAAAAGGGACCGAACACCGGGGAGCTGTTTTTT.

This clonotype was seen many times. This chain links TRBV20-1 with TRBJ1-3, with D unresolved. CDR1 DFQATT and CDR2 SNEGSKA come from the germline V gene (reference sequence). CDR3 length: 15 amino acids. Trimming removed 6 bases from V and 0 bases from J, with 15 bases in between. The CDR3 loop reads CSAALGPVSGNTIYF. CDR3 nucleotides: TGCAGTGCGGCTTTGGGCCCCGTCTCTGGAAACACCATATATTTT.

This clonotype has just one count. The chain carries TRBV5-5 and TRBJ2-1; tentative D call: TRBD2 (6 bases). The germline V and J ends were trimmed by 1 base and 7 bases, with 12 bases remaining between them. The CDR3 runs to 14 residues. The germline CDR1 and CDR2 sequences are SGHKS and YYEKEE (reference sequence). The CDR3 DNA is TGTGCCAGCAGCTTGCGGCGGAGGGGAAATGAGCAGTTCTTC. Translating it yields CASSLRRRGNEQFF.

This chain connects TRBV19 to TRBJ1-4, with a tentative D call TRBD1 (6 bases). The CDR3 runs 15 residues. The V gene lost 5 bases and the J gene lost 7 bases, with 17 bases spanning the gap. Germline values: CDR1 LNHDA, CDR2 SQIVND (reference sequence). The CDR3 spells CASSPGGADGEKLFF. CDR3 coding DNA: TGTGCCAGTAGTCCCGGGGGGGCGGACGGTGAAAAACTGTTTTTT.

Ten or more counts support this clonotype. This sequence joins TRBV20-1 and TRBJ2-7; 8 bases agree with TRBD1. Germline lookup yields CDR1 DFQATT and CDR2 SNEGSKA (reference sequence). J lost 0 bases, V lost 0 bases, and 10 bases had no gene match. CDR3 size: 17 residues. This CDR3 reads CSARDGTGARNSYEQYF. The CDR3 coding sequence is TGCAGTGCTAGAGATGGGACAGGTGCCCGAAACTCCTACGAGCAGTACTTC.

This clonotype appeared many times. V is TRBV2 and J is TRBJ2-3; 14 nucleotides agree with TRBD2. The CDR3 contains 15 residues. Germline V gives CDR1 SNHLY, CDR2 FYNNEI. The V segment lost 8 bases and the J segment 1 base; nucleotides outside the gene matches: 2. Here the CDR3 DNA reads TGTGCCAGCGGGACTAGCGGGAGAGGCACAGATACGCAGTATTTT. It yields the protein CASGTSGRGTDTQYF.

Concerning this clonotype itself: Possible read error: a much larger clone is one base away. V usage is TRBV4-2 and J usage is TRBJ2-7; 11 bases map to TRBD1. V lost 5 bases and J lost 3; bases outside the gene matches: 9. CDR3 size: 16 residues. The germline gives CDR1 LGHNA, CDR2 YNFKEQ. CDR3 bases: TGTGCCAGCAGCGGCCGACTGGGACAGGGGGACTACGAGCAGTACTTC. It codes for CASSGRLGQGDYEQYF.

The rearrangement uses TRBV11-3 and TRBJ1-1; 7 bases agree with TRBD1. Germline CDR1 SGHNT, CDR2 YENEEA. The V gene end was trimmed by 5 bases and the J gene end by 4 bases; junction bases not matched to a gene: 7. The CDR3 covers 14 residues. Written as DNA, the CDR3 is TGTGCCAGCAGCGCTACAGGGGACCTCACTGAAGCTTTCTTT. This codes for CASSATGDLTEAFF.

This clonotype was counted many times. The V call is TRBV7-9, the J call TRBJ1-2; D unclear. This CDR3 has 11 amino acids. V lost 5 bases and J 5 bases, leaving 6 bases between the germline ends. Germline lookup yields CDR1 SEHNR and CDR2 FQNEAQ (reference sequence). In DNA form, the CDR3 reads TGTGCCAGCAGCGTACTTTATGGCTACACCTTC. Its protein product is CASSVLYGYTF.

In nucleotides, the CDR3 is TGTGCCAGTAGTATAGCGGCGAAAACAACCAGGGTCGCCAAAAACATTCAGTACTTC. It encodes CASSIAAKTTRVAKNIQYF. The V gene is TRBV19, the J gene TRBJ2-4; D may be TRBD1 (5 bases). Germline-derived CDR1 and CDR2 are LNHDA and SQIVND (reference sequence). The CDR3 is 19 residues long. Trimming removed 1 base at V and 1 base at J, with 20 bases between.

Of note for this clonotype: This could be a read error, since a much larger clone is one nucleotide away. The CDR3 DNA sequence: TGCAGTGCTAGCGCTCCAGAACAGGGACCTGGCTACACCTTC. Protein: CSASAPEQGPGYTF. V and J are TRBV20-1 and TRBJ1-2; D might be TRBD1 (6 bases). CDR1 is DFQATT, CDR2 SNEGSKA, per germline (reference sequence). CDR3 length: 14 amino acids. V was pared by 3 bases and J by 7 bases, with 18 bases between.